This T cell receptor (beta chain) was obtained from a study of blood T cell repertoires in COVID-19. The overall study: Nucleic acid was either cDNA or gDNA, and it came from T cells, B-cell-depleted T cells, or PBMCs.

The V end lost 9 bases, the J end lost 0 bases, and 15 bases lay between the germline ends. The CDR3 runs 15 residues. CDR1 is SNHLY and CDR2 is FYNNEI in the germline V gene. In assigning cohorts, the study relied on participant-reported clinical history. Authors' methods: Using reference gene primer amplification, nucleated cell counts were estimated. Produced via immunoSEQ multiplex PCR; TCRdb's table is partial and in-frame only. V, J and clone size derive from that table, while D and trimming were established from the DNA sequence. The sample records under 450,000 clones, more than 75% being singletons.

The sequence came from a woman in her twenties or thirties who had recovered from COVID-19. Material: PBMCs or T cells enriched from blood (not recorded which). The genes are TRBV2 and TRBJ1-3; perhaps TRBD1 as D (5 bases). The CDR3: CARGGASLSGNTIYF. As DNA, the CDR3 is TGTGCCAGGGGCGGGGCGTCACTCTCTGGAAACACCATATATTTT.